The 8 T cell receptor beta chains listed next were all sequenced from one sample in a study of a mutant IDH1 vaccine in newly diagnosed glioma. As to time point: week 23, last vaccination. Mutant IDH1 20-mer peptide, at 300 ug, made up each vaccine dose, with topical imiquimod. Antigen specificity for these receptors is unknown. Libraries were prepared by immunoSEQ multiplex PCR; TCRdb keeps only in-frame clonotypes and omits some of them. Here the sample spans around 56,000 clones, roughly 77% being singletons. The sample in question was PBMCs, obtained from a glioma patient whose treatment included an IDH1 peptide vaccine. Every receptor here comes from a woman in her thirties or forties with glioma. Some clones in this sample may be carry-over from other donors' samples.

This chain uses TRBV11-1 with TRBJ2-5; the D is unclear. Germline values: CDR1 SGHAT, CDR2 FQDESV (reference sequence). Trimming took 1 base from V and 5 from J, leaving 11 bases between them. The CDR3 is 14 amino acids. CDR3 in amino acids: CASSLEGFVETQYF. Written as DNA, the CDR3 is TGTGCCAGCAGCTTAGAAGGGTTTGTGGAGACCCAGTACTTC.

The chain has TRBV27 and TRBJ2-7; D perhaps matches TRBD2 (7 bases). CDR1 and CDR2 (germline): MNHEY, SMNVEV (reference sequence). Deletions cut 7 bases from V and 2 bases from J, with 18 bases between. There are 15 residues in the CDR3. The CDR3 nucleotides read TGTGCCAGCACCACCTGGGGAGGGGGAGCCTACGAGCAGTACTTC. The encoded protein is CASTTWGGGAYEQYF.

This chain joins TRBV19 and TRBJ1-6, with unresolved D. The V gene's germline CDR1 is LNHDA and CDR2 SQIVND (reference sequence). This CDR3 is built from 14 residues. V shed 5 bases and J shed 7 bases, with 12 bases lying between them. The CDR3 DNA reads TGTGCCAGTAGTCCGGGTCCCGTCAATTCACCCCTCCACTTT. It specifies CASSPGPVNSPLHF.

The J gene is TRBJ2-5, the V gene TRBV7-2; the D gene is possibly TRBD2 (6 bases). The CDR3 has 13 amino acids. Germline lookup yields CDR1 SGHTA and CDR2 FQGNSA. Trimming removed 5 bases from V and 3 bases from J, with 10 bases in between. CDR3 amino acids: CASSPWGEETQYF. The CDR3 bases are TGTGCCAGCAGCCCCTGGGGGGAAGAGACCCAGTACTTC.

The V gene is TRBV7-8, the J gene TRBJ1-1, with D uncertain. V was shortened by 3 bases and J by 10 bases, with 18 bases between the two germline ends. The CDR3 has 14 residues. Germline CDR1 and CDR2: SGHVS and FQNEAQ. CDR3 sequence (DNA): TGTGCCAGCAGCTTCGAGGTTACCGCGGCGGTAGCTTTCTTT. This encodes CASSFEVTAAVAFF.

The chain joins TRBV10-3 to TRBJ1-1; D remains ambiguous. The CDR3 sequence is 13 residues long. The V and J ends lost 3 bases and 0 bases respectively, with 5 bases between them. Germline V gene lookup returns CDR1 ENHRY and CDR2 SYGVKD. CDR3 nucleotide sequence: TGTGCCATCAGTGATAGGTTGAACACTGAAGCTTTCTTT. Encoded protein: CAISDRLNTEAFF.

The chain has TRBV19 and TRBJ2-1; a possible D gene is TRBD1 (5 bases). This CDR3 region has 15 residues. V was shortened by 4 bases and J by 6 bases, with 16 bases between the two germline ends. Germline V gene data show CDR1 as LNHDA and CDR2 as SQIVND (reference sequence). CDR3 nucleotide sequence: TGTGCCAGTAGTAAATCCCCACGGCAGGGCAATGAGCAGTTCTTC. It codes for CASSKSPRQGNEQFF.

This clone was recorded only once. V is TRBV30 and J is TRBJ2-1; 8 positions agree with TRBD2. Unmatched junction bases numbered 5, after V lost 5 bases and J lost 2 bases. CDR3 length: 14 amino acids. Germline-derived CDR1 and CDR2 are GTSNPN and SVGIG (reference sequence). The CDR3 spells CAWSTSGPYNEQFF. DNA for the CDR3: TGTGCCTGGTCTACTAGCGGACCCTACAATGAGCAGTTCTTC.